The next 11 T cell receptor beta chains were all read from a single sample in a study of identical twins. TCRdb re-derived calls from the 5' RACE reads in MiXCR, one entry per CDR3 protein. The data show some 460,000 distinct CDR3 sequences, 14% seen once. The data also belong to a second study, concerning yellow fever vaccine responses in identical twins.

The sample comprised CD4+ T cells sorted from blood. The receptors here all came from a young woman in good health.

This chain links TRBV7-9 with TRBJ2-2; D is perhaps TRBD2 (5 bases). Trimming pared 3 bases from V and 1 base from J, leaving 12 bases between. The CDR3 is 16 residues long. Germline CDR1 reads SEHNR; CDR2 reads FQNEAQ (reference sequence). The CDR3 spells CASSFFGGMNTGELFF. The CDR3 DNA is TGTGCCAGCAGCTTCTTTGGAGGCATGAACACCGGGGAGCTGTTTTTT.

DNA of the CDR3: TGCAGTGCCGGGGACAGCCCATATCAGCCCCAGCATTTT. Translated, it gives CSAGDSPYQPQHF. The chain couples TRBV20-1 to TRBJ1-5; 7 nucleotides line up with TRBD1. Germline values: CDR1 DFQATT, CDR2 SNEGSKA (reference sequence). J was trimmed by 5 bases and V by 6 bases; bases with no gene match: 7. The CDR3 has 13 residues.

The chain recombines TRBV4-3 with TRBJ2-7; D may be TRBD1 (6 bases). The CDR3 is 14 amino acids. The germline gives CDR1 LGHNA, CDR2 YSLEER. The germline V and J ends were trimmed by 4 bases and 0 bases, with 10 bases remaining between them. This CDR3 reads CASSRGLRSYEQYF. CDR3 in DNA: TGCGCCAGCAGCCGGGGGCTGCGCTCCTACGAGCAGTACTTC.

The sample holds a few counts of this clonotype. Here the CDR3 DNA reads TGTGCCAGCAGGCCCGGGGGGATCACCGGGGAGCTGTTTTTT. Protein: CASRPGGITGELFF. The gene calls are TRBV6-1 and TRBJ2-2, with 7 bases identical to TRBD2. Unmatched junction bases numbered 5, after V lost 6 bases and J lost 4 bases. This CDR3 spans 14 amino acids. Per germline, CDR1 MNHNS and CDR2 SASEGT.

V usage is TRBV20-1 and J usage is TRBJ1-1; TRBD1 might be the D (6 bases). The CDR3 runs 16 residues. The V end was cut by 2 bases, the J end by 3 bases, with 19 bases between. Looked up from germline, CDR1 is DFQATT and CDR2 is SNEGSKA (reference sequence). Here the CDR3 DNA reads TGCAGTGCTAGAAGGAAGGGCAGGGGCGAGGACACTGAAGCTTTCTTT. This translates into CSARRKGRGEDTEAFF.

In this sample, this clonotype turned up a few times. The J gene is TRBJ2-7, the V gene TRBV3-1; D could derive from TRBD1 or TRBD2 (6 bases each). This CDR3 is built from 14 residues. Trimming shortened V by 8 bases and J by 2 bases, and 16 bases separated the two germline ends. In germline, CDR1 is LGHDT, CDR2 YNNKEL (reference sequence). The CDR3 spells CASSTEGGTYEQYF. The CDR3 bases are TGTGCCAGCTCCACCGAGGGGGGAACCTACGAGCAGTACTTC.

This clonotype appeared many times. This rearrangement joins TRBV7-9 to TRBJ2-3; D might be TRBD1 or TRBD2, each matching 6 bases. Germline V gene data show CDR1 as SEHNR and CDR2 as FQNEAQ (reference sequence). Trimming pared 3 bases from V and 6 bases from J, leaving 16 bases between. The CDR3 is 15 amino acids. The CDR3 DNA sequence: TGTGCCAGCAGCTTGGATGGGGGGCCGTCGGATACGCAGTATTTT. It translates to CASSLDGGPSDTQYF.

This clonotype was picked up many times. The chain couples TRBV7-8 to TRBJ2-1, with a possible D match to TRBD2 (6 bases). The V gene's germline CDR1 is SGHVS and CDR2 FQNEAQ. V was clipped by 4 bases and J by 2 bases, with 12 bases between them. The CDR3 is 15 residues long. This CDR3 reads CASSWGLPTYNEQFF. The CDR3 nucleotides read TGTGCCAGCAGCTGGGGACTGCCAACCTACAATGAGCAGTTCTTC. The full variable domain, with the rest looked up from reference TRBV7-8 and TRBJ2-1, is GAGVSQSPRYKVAKRGQDVALRCDPISGHVSLFWYQQALGQGPEFLTYFQNEAQLDKSGLPSDRFFAERPEGSVSTLKIQRTQQEDSAVYLCASSWGLPTYNEQFFGPGTRLTVL.

The chain is built from TRBV2 and TRBJ2-5; TRBD2 matches 8 bases. Per the germline V gene, CDR1 is SNHLY and CDR2 is FYNNEI. The V segment lost 2 bases and the J segment 3 bases; nucleotides outside the gene matches: 11. The CDR3 consists of 17 residues. The chain's CDR3 is CASSESGRPQGKETQYF. In nucleotides, the CDR3 is TGTGCCAGCAGTGAAAGCGGGAGACCCCAAGGAAAAGAGACCCAGTACTTC.

V and J are TRBV6-1 and TRBJ2-7, with TRBD2 matching over 11 bases. The ends lost 5 bases at V and 0 bases at J; junction bases unmatched: 9. This CDR3 has 17 amino acids. Germline assignment: CDR1 MNHNS and CDR2 SASEGT. The CDR3 DNA follows: TGTGCCAGCAGTCCATATTTTAGCGGGAGGGCCTCCTACGAGCAGTACTTC. Protein product: CASSPYFSGRASYEQYF.

V is TRBV9 and J is TRBJ1-2; D is possibly TRBD1 (5 bases). Germline CDR1 is SGDLS and CDR2 is YYNGEE. V was clipped by 4 bases and J by 6 bases, with 19 bases between them. CDR3 length: 15 amino acids. CDR3 DNA sequence: TGTGCCAGCAGCCCCCGGGGCCGACAGAGTGATGGCTACACCTTC. The encoded protein is CASSPRGRQSDGYTF.